Following are 18 T cell receptor beta chains from one sample sequenced in a study of regulatory T cells in long-lasting Graves disease. Indicated time point: newly diagnosed GD, antithyroid drugs for less than 3 months. From PBMCs, RNA was extracted and then used to make the TCR library. Assembly of TCR beta libraries relied on iRepertoire HTBI primers together with Arm-PCR of CDR3 regions. TCRdb reanalysed the multiplex PCR reads using MiXCR and keeps one entry per CDR3 protein. Altogether around 400,000 distinct CDR3 sequences are present, 15% to 17% being singletons, with the ten largest covering over 20%. This specimen was peripheral blood mononuclear cells (PBMCs), taken at new diagnosis, from a patient treated with antithyroid drugs. These receptors all stem from a female donor with Graves disease.

J is TRBJ1-2 and V is TRBV19, with D uncertain. This CDR3 is 13 amino acids long. CDR1 is LNHDA, CDR2 SQIVND, per germline (reference sequence). The V end lost 5 bases, the J end lost 3 bases, and 10 bases lay between the germline ends. The CDR3 DNA reads as TGTGCCAGTAGTGAGTGGTCGGACTATGGCTACACCTTC. Translating it yields CASSEWSDYGYTF.

In its sample, this clonotype was seen many times. This chain links TRBV5-1 with TRBJ2-1; D uncertain. The CDR3 runs 11 residues. V gave up 0 bases and J gave up 8 bases, with 3 bases separating them. Germline V gene data show CDR1 as SGHRS and CDR2 as YFSETQ. CDR3 nucleotides: TGCGCCAGCAGCTTGGAGTATGAGCAGTTCTTC. It encodes CASSLEYEQFF.

A word on this clonotype: The CDR3 does not close with the conserved phenylalanine or tryptophan, likely indicating a read error. CDR3 loop: CASSRGASEILYEQYL. CDR3 DNA: TGCGCCAGCAGCCGAGGGGCTAGCGAGATCCTCTACGAGCAGTACCTC. V gene TRBV5-1 combines with J gene TRBJ2-7, with D possibly TRBD2 on 6 matching bases. V was pared by 4 bases and J by 3 bases, with 20 bases between. Germline CDR1 reads SGHRS; CDR2 reads YFSETQ. The CDR3 is made up of 16 amino acids.

This clonotype showed up many times. This sequence joins TRBV2 and TRBJ1-1, with D uncertain. The CDR3 runs 14 residues. The germline gives CDR1 SNHLY, CDR2 FYNNEI. V lost 8 bases, J lost 5 bases, and 18 bases lay in between. As DNA, the CDR3 is TGTGCCAGCCACTCTCTGTCGGGTTTGACTGAAGCTTTCTTT. Its translation is CASHSLSGLTEAFF.

This clonotype was seen many times. V usage is TRBV6-1 and J usage is TRBJ1-2, with TRBD1 identical over 8 bases. Germline assignment: CDR1 MNHNS and CDR2 SASEGT. Losses at the gene ends were 2 bases for V and 5 bases for J; bases not matched to a gene: 10. The CDR3 spans 16 residues. CDR3 protein: CASSEPAQGAGYGYTF. The CDR3 bases are TGTGCCAGCAGTGAACCGGCCCAGGGGGCTGGGTATGGCTACACCTTC.

This clonotype showed up many times. This chain connects TRBV4-1 to TRBJ1-1; TRBD1 aligns across 9 bases. V shed 2 bases, J shed 0 bases, and the junction held 10 bases outside the gene matches. The CDR3 runs to 18 residues. Germline CDR1 reads MGHRA; CDR2 reads YSYEKL. The chain's CDR3 is CASSQLPGQGLLNTEAFF. The CDR3 DNA reads TGCGCCAGCAGCCAATTGCCGGGACAGGGCCTACTGAACACTGAAGCTTTCTTT.

J is TRBJ2-6 and V is TRBV29-1, with a weak D call TRBD2 (6 bases). The CDR3 runs to 17 residues. Trimming took 3 bases from V and 0 from J, leaving 15 bases between them. CDR1 and CDR2 (germline): SQVTM, ANQGSEA. CDR3 DNA: TGCAGCGTTGATTCCGGGACTCGCCTCTCTGGGGCCAACGTCCTGACTTTC. This translates into CSVDSGTRLSGANVLTF.

The DNA for the CDR3 is TGTGCCAGCAGCCCCCCGGTGACTAGCGGTCCAGATACGCAGTATTTT. Encoded protein: CASSPPVTSGPDTQYF. The rearrangement joins TRBV9 to TRBJ2-3, with TRBD2 identical over 9 bases. CDR1 is SGDLS and CDR2 is YYNGEE in the germline V gene. V lost 4 bases, J lost 4 bases, and 10 bases stayed unmatched. The CDR3 sequence is 16 residues long.

This clonotype showed up many times. The CDR3 DNA is TGTGCCAGCAGCCGACGACAGCCTGCTAACTATGGCTACACCTTC. Translating gives CASSRRQPANYGYTF. V and J are TRBV27 and TRBJ1-2; TRBD1 might be the D (5 bases). In germline, CDR1 is MNHEY, CDR2 SMNVEV (reference sequence). This CDR3 has 15 amino acids. V was shortened by 6 bases and J by 0 bases, with 14 bases between the two germline ends.

Ten or more counts support this clonotype. The chain has TRBV5-1 and TRBJ2-1, with 11 bases fitting TRBD1. V dropped 6 bases and J dropped 6; count of bases not matched to a gene: 14. The CDR3 runs to 17 residues. The V gene's germline CDR1 is SGHRS and CDR2 YFSETQ. This CDR3 reads CASTVFSWDRGINEQFF. DNA of the CDR3: TGCGCCAGCACCGTCTTTAGCTGGGACAGGGGGATCAATGAGCAGTTCTTC.

This clonotype was recorded at least ten times. V gene TRBV20-1 combines with J gene TRBJ2-1; TRBD2 matches 12 bases. The CDR3 runs 21 residues. Germline V gene data show CDR1 as DFQATT and CDR2 as SNEGSKA (reference sequence). Unmatched junction bases numbered 17, after V lost 2 bases and J lost 0 bases. This CDR3 reads CSARFLAGGIRYESSYNEQFF. CDR3 nucleotides: TGCAGTGCTAGATTTCTAGCGGGAGGGATCCGCTACGAAAGCTCCTACAATGAGCAGTTCTTC.

As regards this clonotype: A much larger clone differs from this one at a single base, so this may be a read error. The chain recombines TRBV12-3 or TRBV12-4 with TRBJ2-1; TRBD2 is a possible D gene (5 bases). Trimming took 11 bases from V and 6 from J, leaving 14 bases between them. The CDR3 is made up of 12 amino acids. The CDR3 region is CAGSLSGNEQFF. CDR3 sequence (DNA): TGTGCCGGTAGCTTGAGCGGCAATGAGCAGTTCTTC.

The chain couples TRBV7-9 to TRBJ1-2; 8 positions match TRBD1. Germline trimming cut 3 bases from V and 7 bases from J; bases unmatched to any gene: 7. Germline V gene lookup returns CDR1 SEHNR and CDR2 FQNEAQ (reference sequence). The CDR3 is 14 amino acids. The DNA of the CDR3 is TGTGCCAGCAGCTTGGACAGGGTGGTTAGTGGCTACACCTTC. Its protein is CASSLDRVVSGYTF.

V gene TRBV9 combines with J gene TRBJ1-4; D is unresolved. The germline CDR1 and CDR2 sequences are SGDLS and YYNGEE. V lost 3 bases, J lost 1 base, and 10 bases lay in between. The CDR3 totals 15 residues. The CDR3 spells CASSETLGTNEKLFF. Here the CDR3 DNA reads TGTGCCAGCAGCGAGACCCTAGGAACTAATGAAAAACTGTTTTTT.

This clonotype came up many times. CDR3 bases: TGTGCCAGCAGCGCCAATTCAGGTGATACGCAGTATTTT. This gives the protein CASSANSGDTQYF. The chain is built from TRBV7-3 and TRBJ2-3; no reliable D call. Germline CDR1 is SGHTA and CDR2 is FQGTGA. The CDR3 is 13 amino acids. The V end lost 5 bases, the J end lost 6 bases, and 12 bases lay between the germline ends.

The chain uses TRBV11-3 and TRBJ2-5, with D possibly being TRBD1 (5 bases). CDR1 is SGHNT and CDR2 is YENEEA in the germline V gene. Trimming took off 5 bases at V and 4 bases at J, with 17 bases between the two ends. This CDR3 has 15 residues. The CDR3 DNA follows: TGTGCCAGCAGCCCCCCCCCGACAGTGCCAGAGACCCAGTACTTC. Encoded protein: CASSPPPTVPETQYF.

The chain combines TRBV9 with TRBJ2-5; D might be TRBD1 (5 bases). The CDR3 totals 17 residues. CDR1 is SGDLS, CDR2 YYNGEE, per germline. Between the trimmed V and J ends, which lost 3 bases and 5 bases, there was a span of 23 bases. CDR3 bases: TGTGCCAGCAGCGCCGTAAGCAGGGTCGGGTCCCAGGAGACCCAGTACTTC. Protein sequence: CASSAVSRVGSQETQYF.

This clonotype was found many times. This chain links TRBV6-1 with TRBJ1-5, with TRBD1 matching 10 bases. V was clipped by 7 bases and J by 4 bases; unmatched bases: 7. The CDR3 is 15 amino acids. Looked up from germline, CDR1 is MNHNS and CDR2 is SASEGT. DNA of the CDR3: TGTGCCAGCACCGCGACAGGGGGCTCTAATCAGCCCCAGCATTTT. It translates to CASTATGGSNQPQHF.